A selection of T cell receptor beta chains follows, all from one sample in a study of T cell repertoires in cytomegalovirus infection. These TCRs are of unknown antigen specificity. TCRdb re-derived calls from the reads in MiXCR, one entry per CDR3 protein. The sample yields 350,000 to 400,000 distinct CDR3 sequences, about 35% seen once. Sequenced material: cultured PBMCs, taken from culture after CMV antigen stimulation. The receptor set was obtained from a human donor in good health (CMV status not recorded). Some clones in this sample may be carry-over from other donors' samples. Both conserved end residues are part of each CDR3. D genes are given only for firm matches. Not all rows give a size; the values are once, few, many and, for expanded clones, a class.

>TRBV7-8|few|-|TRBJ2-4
CASSLVQGGAKNIQYF
TGTGCCAGCAGCTTAGTACAGGGTGGGGCCAAAAACATTCAGTACTTC
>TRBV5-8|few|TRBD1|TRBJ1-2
CASSRTGTGWGYTF
TGTGCCAGCAGCAGAACCGGGACAGGATGGGGCTACACCTTC
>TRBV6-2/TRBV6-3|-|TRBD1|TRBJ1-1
CASSKQTGAEAFF
TGTGCCAGCAGTAAACAGACAGGGGCTGAAGCTTTCTTT
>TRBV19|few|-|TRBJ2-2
CASADSNTGELFF
TGTGCCAGTGCCGACTCCAACACCGGGGAGCTGTTTTTT
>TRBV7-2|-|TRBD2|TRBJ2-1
CASSNPFRLAGGNEQFF
TGTGCCAGCAGCAACCCTTTCCGGCTAGCGGGTGGCAATGAGCAGTTCTTC
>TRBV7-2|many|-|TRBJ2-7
CASSLFRGRYEQYF
TGTGCCAGCAGCTTATTCAGGGGCCGGTACGAGCAGTACTTC
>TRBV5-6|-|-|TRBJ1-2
CASSLTNPGHGYTF
TGTGCCAGCAGTCTGACAAATCCCGGGCATGGCTACACCTTC
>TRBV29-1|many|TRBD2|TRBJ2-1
CSVVPSGRALSQFF
TGCAGCGTTGTACCAAGCGGGAGGGCACTTTCGCAGTTCTTC
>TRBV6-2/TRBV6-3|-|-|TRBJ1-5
CASSRSSGTNSNQPQHF
TGTGCCAGCAGTCGTTCTTCGGGGACAAATAGCAATCAGCCCCAGCATTTT
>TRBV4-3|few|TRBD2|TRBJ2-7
CATLRERYEQYF
TGCGCCACCCTGCGGGAGCGGTACGAGCAGTACTTC
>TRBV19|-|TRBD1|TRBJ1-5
CASSTQGAEQPQHF
TGTGCCAGTAGTACACAGGGGGCGGAACAGCCCCAGCATTTT
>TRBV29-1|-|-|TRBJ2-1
CSAPSGGYNEQFF
TGCAGCGCCCCGTCCGGAGGTTACAATGAGCAGTTCTTC
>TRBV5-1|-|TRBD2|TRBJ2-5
CASSLGSGREETQYF
TGCGCCAGCAGCTTGGGGAGCGGGAGAGAAGAGACCCAGTACTTC
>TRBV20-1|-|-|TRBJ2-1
CSAREYGSSYNEQFF
TGCAGTGCTAGAGAATATGGGAGCTCCTACAATGAGCAGTTCTTC
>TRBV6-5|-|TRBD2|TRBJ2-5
CASSYVGLAEKETQYF
TGTGCCAGCAGTTACGTGGGACTAGCAGAGAAAGAGACCCAGTACTTC
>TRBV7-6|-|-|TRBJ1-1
CASSPLDSSNTEAFF
TGTGCCAGCAGCCCACTCGACAGTTCGAACACTGAAGCTTTCTTT
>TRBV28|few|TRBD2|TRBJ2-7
CASSLRWLAGSYEQYF
TGTGCCAGCAGTCTACGATGGCTAGCGGGATCCTACGAGCAGTACTTC
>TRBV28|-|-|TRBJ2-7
CASSLIGISSYEQYF
TGTGCCAGCAGTTTAATCGGGATCTCATCCTACGAGCAGTACTTC
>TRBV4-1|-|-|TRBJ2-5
CASSQGGPQETQYF
TGCGCCAGCAGCCAAGGTGGCCCACAAGAGACCCAGTACTTC
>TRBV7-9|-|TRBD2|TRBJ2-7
CASSRDYYEQYF
TGTGCCAGCAGCCGGGACTACTACGAGCAGTACTTC
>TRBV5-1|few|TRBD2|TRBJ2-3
CASSLVPSGGTDTQYF
TGCGCCAGCAGCTTGGTACCTAGCGGGGGCACAGATACGCAGTATTTT
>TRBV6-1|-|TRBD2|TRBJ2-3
CASSPSGLAGVTSPTDTQYF
TGTGCCAGCAGCCCCTCAGGACTAGCGGGAGTGACCTCTCCTACAGATACGCAGTATTTT
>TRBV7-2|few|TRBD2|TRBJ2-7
CASKVAGAYEQYF
TGTGCCAGCAAAGTAGCGGGAGCATACGAGCAGTACTTC
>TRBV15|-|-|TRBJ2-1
CATSRLFEGGSSYNEQFF
TGTGCCACCAGCAGATTGTTTGAGGGGGGGAGCTCCTACAATGAGCAGTTCTTC
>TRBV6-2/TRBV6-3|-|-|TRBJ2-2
CASSLTPGTGELFF
TGTGCCAGCAGTTTGACCCCTGGCACCGGGGAGCTGTTTTTT
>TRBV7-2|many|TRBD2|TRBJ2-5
CASSLSWLAAYQETQYF
TGTGCCAGCAGCTTAAGTTGGCTAGCGGCGTACCAAGAGACCCAGTACTTC
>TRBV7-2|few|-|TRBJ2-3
CASRSRRDSGDTQYF
TGTGCCAGCAGATCTCGACGGGACTCCGGGGATACGCAGTATTTT
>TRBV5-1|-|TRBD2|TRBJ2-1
CASSSGLAGGPVANEQFF
TGCGCCAGCAGCTCCGGACTAGCGGGAGGGCCTGTAGCCAATGAGCAGTTCTTC
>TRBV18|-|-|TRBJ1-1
CASFAREATNTEAFF
TGTGCCAGCTTCGCCAGGGAGGCTACCAACACTGAAGCTTTCTTT
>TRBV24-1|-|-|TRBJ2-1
CATSDFGPNSYNEQFF
TGTGCCACCAGTGACTTCGGTCCAAACTCCTACAATGAGCAGTTCTTC
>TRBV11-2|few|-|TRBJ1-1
CASTLGTGLSEAFF
TGTGCCAGCACCCTTGGGACCGGGCTCTCTGAAGCTTTCTTT
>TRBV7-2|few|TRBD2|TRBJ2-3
CASSPISSGSADTQYF
TGTGCCAGCAGCCCCATTTCTAGCGGGAGTGCAGATACGCAGTATTTT
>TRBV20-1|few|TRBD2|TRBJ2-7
CSARITGGSEQYF
TGCAGTGCTAGGATAACGGGAGGGTCCGAGCAGTACTTC
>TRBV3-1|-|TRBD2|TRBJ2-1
CASSPRGGRGNEQFF
TGTGCCAGCAGCCCGAGGGGTGGGAGGGGAAATGAGCAGTTCTTC
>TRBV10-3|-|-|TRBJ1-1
CATQDRNTEAFF
TGTGCCACCCAGGACAGGAACACTGAAGCTTTCTTT
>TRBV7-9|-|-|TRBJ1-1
CASLLKMNTEAFF
TGTGCCAGCCTCTTGAAGATGAACACTGAAGCTTTCTTT
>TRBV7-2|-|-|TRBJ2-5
CASSLNVGETQYF
TGTGCCAGCAGCTTAAATGTGGGGGAGACCCAGTACTTC
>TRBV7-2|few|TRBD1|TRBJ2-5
CASSPGQEETQYF
TGTGCCAGCAGCCCTGGACAGGAAGAGACCCAGTACTTC
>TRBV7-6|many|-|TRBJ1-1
CASSLGYMNTEAFF
TGTGCCAGCAGCTTAGGGTACATGAACACTGAAGCTTTCTTT
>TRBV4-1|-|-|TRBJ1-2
CASSLDPGHNYGYTF
TGCGCCAGCAGCCTAGACCCGGGACACAACTATGGCTACACCTTC
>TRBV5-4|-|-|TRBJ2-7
CASSLKGAYEQYF
TGTGCCAGCAGCTTAAAAGGGGCCTACGAGCAGTACTTC
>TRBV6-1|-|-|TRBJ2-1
CASRSAGATPTNEQFF
TGTGCCAGCAGGTCCGCGGGGGCTACCCCGACAAATGAGCAGTTCTTC
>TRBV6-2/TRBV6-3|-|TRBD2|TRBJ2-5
CASSYYAGVGETQYF
TGTGCCAGCAGTTACTACGCGGGAGTGGGAGAGACCCAGTACTTC
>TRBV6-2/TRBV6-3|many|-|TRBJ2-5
CASTLWAGSGETQYF
TGTGCCAGCACCCTATGGGCCGGGAGTGGAGAGACCCAGTACTTC
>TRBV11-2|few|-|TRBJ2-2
CASSLGLRLTRGTGELFF
TGTGCCAGCAGCTTAGGCCTTCGACTCACTAGGGGAACCGGGGAGCTGTTTTTT
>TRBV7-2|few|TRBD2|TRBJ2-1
CASSLAPTSGRKFF
TGTGCCAGCAGCTTAGCGCCGACTAGCGGGAGAAAGTTCTTC
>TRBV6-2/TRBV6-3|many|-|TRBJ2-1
CASTRAFEQFF
TGTGCCAGCACCAGGGCCTTTGAGCAGTTCTTC
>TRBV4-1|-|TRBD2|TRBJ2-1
CASSQDSTHPSGAYNEQFF
TGCGCCAGCAGCCAAGACTCTACCCATCCTAGCGGGGCTTACAATGAGCAGTTCTTC
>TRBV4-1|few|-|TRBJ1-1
CASSQDSLQGPEAFF
TGCGCCAGCAGCCAAGATTCCTTGCAGGGGCCTGAAGCTTTCTTT
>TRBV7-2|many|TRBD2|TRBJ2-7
CASSWGLAGRSDEQYF
TGTGCCAGCAGCTGGGGACTAGCGGGGAGATCGGACGAGCAGTACTTC
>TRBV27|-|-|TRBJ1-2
CASSRNALFGYTF
TGTGCCAGCAGTCGGAACGCTTTGTTTGGCTACACCTTC
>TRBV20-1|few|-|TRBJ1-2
CSARFRAESYGYTF
TGCAGTGCTAGGTTTCGTGCAGAGAGCTATGGCTACACCTTC
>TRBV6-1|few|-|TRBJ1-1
CASSETLGRNTEAFF
TGTGCCAGCAGTGAAACTCTGGGAAGAAACACTGAAGCTTTCTTT
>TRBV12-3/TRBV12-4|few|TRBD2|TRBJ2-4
CANSLGTSGSASNIQYF
TGTGCCAACAGCCTCGGGACTAGCGGGAGTGCCAGTAACATTCAGTACTTC
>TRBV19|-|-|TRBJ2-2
CASSISVRQATTTGELFF
TGTGCCAGTAGTATATCCGTCAGACAGGCGACGACCACCGGGGAGCTGTTTTTT
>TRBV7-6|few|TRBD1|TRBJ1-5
CASSLVSRGVGNQPQHF
TGTGCCAGCAGCTTAGTATCCAGGGGGGTCGGCAATCAGCCCCAGCATTTT
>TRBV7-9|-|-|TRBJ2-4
CASSLPSTGRNIQYF
TGTGCCAGCAGCTTACCCTCAACGGGACGGAACATTCAGTACTTC